This TCR beta chain originates from a study of Tregs in tolerant kidney transplant recipients. General study findings and limits: Biological reproducibility was not directly addressed in this study. Validation in larger populations is needed because few patients were studied. The most relevant donor-specific Treg TCRbeta repertoire apparently came from expansion with activated donor B cells.

Sequencing used immunoSEQ multiplex PCR; TCRdb keeps in-frame clones, though not all of them. The sample has just over 15,000 clones; around 90% are singletons. Points on this clone: Its matching antigen is unknown.

Unstimulated regulatory T cells (CD4+CD25+CD127-), CD4+CD25- non-regulatory cells, CD4 and CD8 cells were FACS-sorted from thawed PBMCs. Sequenced material: CD8+ T cells from blood. This receptor was identified in a human donor in good health.

CDR3: CSVEDDRGRYEQYF. CDR3 bases: TGCAGCGTTGAGGACGACAGGGGCAGGTACGAGCAGTACTTC. The chain employs TRBV29-1 and TRBJ2-7; 8 bases are a match to TRBD1. CDR3 size: 14 residues. The trim removed 3 bases at V and 4 bases at J, leaving 8 bases unmatched. CDR1 is SQVTM and CDR2 is ANQGSEA in the germline V gene.